This T cell receptor beta chain was found in a study of blood T cells in healthy people across ages. General observations from the study: More naive CD4+ cells and higher diversity were found in long-lived than in aged donors.

A remark on this clonotype: As yet, its antigen is unknown.

The CDR3 runs to 15 residues. Germline values: CDR1 MNHEY, CDR2 SVGAGI. V was shortened by 0 bases and J by 5 bases, with 10 bases between the two germline ends. Donor samples were obtained from healthy Caucasian individuals from Russia, aged 6 to 90. Peripheral blood samples of 7.5 to 10 milliliters were drawn from each donor. The use of a sample-barcoded 5' primer and a J-beta primer mix characterized a second PCR of roughly 6 to 11 cycles. Any given sample supplied a minimum of 2.5 million CDR3-containing paired-end reads. TCRdb processed the 5' RACE reads anew with MiXCR; each CDR3 protein has one entry. The sample includes approximately 810,000 distinct CDR3 sequences, 30% to 45% of them seen just once.

Source material: blood. The receptor's source is a man younger than 30 in good health. The chain has TRBV6-5 and TRBJ2-2; D is perhaps TRBD2 (5 bases). CDR3 amino acids: CASSYSLRGTGELFF. DNA for the CDR3: TGTGCCAGCAGTTACTCGTTGAGAGGGACCGGGGAGCTGTTTTTT.